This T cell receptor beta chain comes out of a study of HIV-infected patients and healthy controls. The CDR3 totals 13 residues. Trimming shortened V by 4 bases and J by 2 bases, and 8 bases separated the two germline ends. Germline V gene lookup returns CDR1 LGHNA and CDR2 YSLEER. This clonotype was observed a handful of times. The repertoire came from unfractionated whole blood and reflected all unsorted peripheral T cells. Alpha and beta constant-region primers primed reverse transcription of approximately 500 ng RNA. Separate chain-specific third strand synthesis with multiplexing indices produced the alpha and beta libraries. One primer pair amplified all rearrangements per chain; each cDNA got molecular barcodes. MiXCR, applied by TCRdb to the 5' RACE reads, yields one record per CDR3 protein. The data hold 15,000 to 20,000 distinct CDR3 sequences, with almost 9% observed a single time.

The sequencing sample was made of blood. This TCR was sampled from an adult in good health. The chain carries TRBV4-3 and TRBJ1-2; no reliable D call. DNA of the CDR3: TGCGCCAGCAGCCCGAGCAGAAACTATGGCTACACCTTC. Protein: CASSPSRNYGYTF.